This T cell receptor beta chain was identified during a study of response to subunit inactivated influenza vaccine. The germline V and J ends were trimmed by 5 bases and 3 bases, with 11 bases remaining between them. CDR1 is SQVTM and CDR2 is ANQGSEA in the germline V gene. CDR3 size: 13 residues. Study results and limitations: The study's authors posited that every seasonal influenza vaccination enlists few new T cells.

TCRdb re-called the RT-PCR reads with MiXCR, one entry per CDR3 protein. Found here are 650,000 to 700,000 distinct CDR3 sequences, roughly 14% of them singletons; the top ten hold 11%. This clonotype was observed a handful of times. The antigen remains undetermined. The chain is built from TRBV29-1 and TRBJ2-1; D is possibly TRBD2 (5 bases). The starting material was PBMCs from blood, obtained less than 13 days after vaccination. This receptor was taken from a man aged 50 to 59 who received an inactivated influenza vaccine. The CDR3 region is CSVSRELYNEQFF. The CDR3 nucleotides read TGCAGCGTTTCTCGGGAACTCTACAATGAGCAGTTCTTC.